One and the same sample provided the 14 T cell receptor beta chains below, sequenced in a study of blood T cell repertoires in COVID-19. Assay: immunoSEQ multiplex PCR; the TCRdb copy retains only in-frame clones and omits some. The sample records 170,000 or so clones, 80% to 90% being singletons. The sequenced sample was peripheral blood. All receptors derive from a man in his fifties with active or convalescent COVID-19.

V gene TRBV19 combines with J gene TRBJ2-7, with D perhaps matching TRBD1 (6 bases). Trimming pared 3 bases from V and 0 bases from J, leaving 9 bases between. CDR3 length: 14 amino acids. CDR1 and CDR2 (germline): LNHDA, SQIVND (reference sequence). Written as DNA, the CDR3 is TGTGCCAGTAGTATCGGACAGCCCTCCTACGAGCAGTACTTC. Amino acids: CASSIGQPSYEQYF. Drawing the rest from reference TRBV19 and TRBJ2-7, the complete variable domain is DGGITQSPKYLFRKEGQNVTLSCEQNLNHDAMYWYRQDPGQGLRLIYYSQIVNDFQKGDIAEGYSVSREKKESFPLTVTSAQKNPTAFYLCASSIGQPSYEQYFGPGTRLTVT.

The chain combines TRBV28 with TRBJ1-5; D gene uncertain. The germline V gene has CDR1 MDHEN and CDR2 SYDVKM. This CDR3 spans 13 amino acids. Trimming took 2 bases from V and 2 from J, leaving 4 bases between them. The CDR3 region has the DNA TGTGCCAGCAGTTTACAGGGCAATCAGCCCCAGCATTTT. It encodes CASSLQGNQPQHF.

The CDR3 reads CASSLRTQRGYTF. Written as DNA, the CDR3 is TGTGCCAGCAGTTTGAGGACACAGAGAGGCTACACCTTC. The genes are TRBV28 and TRBJ1-2; maybe TRBD1 (5 bases). This CDR3 has 13 amino acids. CDR1 MDHEN and CDR2 SYDVKM come from the germline V gene. V was trimmed by 3 bases and J by 8 bases, leaving 13 bases between them.

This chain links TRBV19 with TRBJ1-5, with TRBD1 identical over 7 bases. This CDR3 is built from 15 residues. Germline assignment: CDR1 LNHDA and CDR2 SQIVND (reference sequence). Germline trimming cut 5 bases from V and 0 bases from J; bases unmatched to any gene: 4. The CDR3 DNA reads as TGTGCCAGTAGTTCACAGGGGCGTAGCAATCAGCCCCAGCATTTT. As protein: CASSSQGRSNQPQHF.

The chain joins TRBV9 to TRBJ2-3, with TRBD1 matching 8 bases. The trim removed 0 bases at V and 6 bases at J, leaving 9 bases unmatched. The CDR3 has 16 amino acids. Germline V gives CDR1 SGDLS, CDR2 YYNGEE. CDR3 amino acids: CASSVANRGVRDTQYF. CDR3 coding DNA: TGTGCCAGCAGCGTAGCAAACAGGGGGGTTAGGGATACGCAGTATTTT.

The CDR3 coding sequence is TGTGCCAGCAGCTTAGGCGGGTCTCGCGCGGGTGAAAAACTGTTTTTT. Translated: CASSLGGSRAGEKLFF. The rearrangement links TRBV7-9 to TRBJ1-4; D is ambiguous. Germline CDR1 reads SEHNR; CDR2 reads FQNEAQ (reference sequence). This CDR3 comprises 16 residues. V shed 1 base and J shed 7 bases, with 16 bases lying between them.

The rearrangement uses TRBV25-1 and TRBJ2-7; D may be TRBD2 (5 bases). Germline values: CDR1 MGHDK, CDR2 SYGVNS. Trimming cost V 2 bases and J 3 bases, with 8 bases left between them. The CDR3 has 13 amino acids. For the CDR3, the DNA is TGTGCCAGCAGTGAACTAGCTAGCTACGAGCAGTACTTC. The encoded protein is CASSELASYEQYF.

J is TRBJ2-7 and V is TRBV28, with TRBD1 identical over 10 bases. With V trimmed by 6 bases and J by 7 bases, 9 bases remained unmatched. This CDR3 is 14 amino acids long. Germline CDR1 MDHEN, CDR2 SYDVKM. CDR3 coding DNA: TGTGCCAGCAGACTTGGACAGGGGGGTTCTGAGCAGTACTTC. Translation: CASRLGQGGSEQYF. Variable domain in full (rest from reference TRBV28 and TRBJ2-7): DVKVTQSSRYLVKRTGEKVFLECVQDMDHENMFWYRQDPGLGLRLIYFSYDVKMKEKGDIPEGYSVSREKKERFSLILESASTNQTSMYLCASRLGQGGSEQYFGPGTRLTVT.

CDR3 in amino acids: CASSLRTVSSYEQYF. Written as DNA, the CDR3 is TGTGCCAGCAGCCTACGGACAGTGTCCTCCTACGAGCAGTACTTC. The gene calls are TRBV5-4 and TRBJ2-7; the D gene is possibly TRBD1 (6 bases). V lost 4 bases, J lost 0 bases, and 14 bases lay in between. Germline CDR1 SGHNT, CDR2 YYREEE (reference sequence). CDR3 size: 15 residues. Filled out from reference TRBV5-4 and TRBJ2-7, the complete variable domain reads ETGVTQSPTHLIKTRGQQVTLRCSSQSGHNTVSWYQQALGQGPQFIFQYYREEENGRGNFPPRFSGLQFPNYSSELNVNALELDDSALYLCASSLRTVSSYEQYFGPGTRLTVT.

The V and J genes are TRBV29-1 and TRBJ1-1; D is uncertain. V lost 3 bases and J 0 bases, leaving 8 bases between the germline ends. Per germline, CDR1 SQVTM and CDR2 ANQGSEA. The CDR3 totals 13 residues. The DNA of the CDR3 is TGCAGCGTTGAGTACAGCTTGAACACTGAAGCTTTCTTT. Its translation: CSVEYSLNTEAFF.

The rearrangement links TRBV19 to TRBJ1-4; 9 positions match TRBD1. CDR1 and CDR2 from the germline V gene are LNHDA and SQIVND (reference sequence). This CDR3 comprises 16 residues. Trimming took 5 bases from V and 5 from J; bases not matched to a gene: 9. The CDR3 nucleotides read TGTGCCAGTAGTTCGTTTTCTGGACAGGGGAATGAAAAACTGTTTTTT. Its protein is CASSSFSGQGNEKLFF.

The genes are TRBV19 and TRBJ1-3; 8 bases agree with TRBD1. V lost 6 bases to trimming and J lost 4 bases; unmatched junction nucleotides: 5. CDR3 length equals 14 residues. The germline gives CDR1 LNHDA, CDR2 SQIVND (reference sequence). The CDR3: CASSPQGVGNTIYF. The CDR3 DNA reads TGTGCCAGTAGCCCACAGGGGGTCGGAAACACCATATATTTT.

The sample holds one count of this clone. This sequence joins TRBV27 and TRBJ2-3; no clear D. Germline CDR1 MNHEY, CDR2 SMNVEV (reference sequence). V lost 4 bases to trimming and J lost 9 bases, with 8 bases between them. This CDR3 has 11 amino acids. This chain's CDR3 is CASSSPSTQYF. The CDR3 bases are TGTGCCAGCAGTTCTCCCTCCACGCAGTATTTT.

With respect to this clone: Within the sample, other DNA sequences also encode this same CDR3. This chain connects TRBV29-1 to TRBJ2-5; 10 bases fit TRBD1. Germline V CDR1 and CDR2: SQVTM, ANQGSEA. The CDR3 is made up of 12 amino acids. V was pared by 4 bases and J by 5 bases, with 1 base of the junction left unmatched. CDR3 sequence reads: CSVGQGAETQYF. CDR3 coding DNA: TGCAGCGTTGGACAGGGGGCTGAGACCCAGTACTTC.